Shown below are 28 T cell receptor beta chains from a single sample sequenced in a study of blood T cells in healthy people across ages (dated by TCRdb to the mid-2010s). Library preparation was by 5' RACE. Sequencing instrument: Illumina HiSeq 2500. A second PCR of 7 to 11 cycles was performed with a sample-barcoded 5' primer and a J-beta primer mix. TCRdb passed the public sequencing reads through fastp at Q25 and MiXCR, retaining productive beta sequences. Every entry covers one CDR3 protein and lists the most common genes and DNA from its rows. This sample comprises about 800,000 distinct CDR3 sequences, roughly 64% of them detected only once. The ten largest clones represent 22% of the sample. Sequencing was performed on blood. These receptors were collected from a man aged 30 to 39 in good health.

This rearrangement joins TRBV11-2 to TRBJ1-4; 7 bases fit TRBD1. V lost 5 bases to trimming and J lost 4 bases; unmatched junction nucleotides: 4. The germline CDR1 and CDR2 sequences are SGHAT and FQNNGV. The CDR3 covers 14 residues. CDR3 amino acids: CASSHGQVNEKLFF. For the CDR3, the DNA is TGTGCCAGCAGCCACGGACAGGTTAATGAAAAACTGTTTTTT.

The table lists this clonotype with a count of one. This rearrangement joins TRBV21-1 to TRBJ1-5; the DNA was not used to check the table's D call, TRBD1. TRBV21-1 is labeled a pseudogene. This CDR3 contains 15 residues. This CDR3 is CASNNSGGDCQPQHF. The CDR3 DNA sequence: TGTGCCAGCAACAACTCAGGGGGCGATTGTCAGCCCCAGCATTTT.

The genes are TRBV9 and TRBJ2-3; 7 nucleotides line up with TRBD2. V was pared by 3 bases and J by 4 bases, with 5 bases of the junction left unmatched. Germline CDR1 reads SGDLS; CDR2 reads YYNGEE. The CDR3 consists of 14 residues. In DNA form, the CDR3 reads TGTGCCAGCAGCGAGAGCGGGGCCGCAGATACGCAGTATTTT. It is translated as CASSESGAADTQYF.

The table lists this clonotype with a few counts. This chain uses TRBV3-1 with TRBJ2-4; D might be TRBD1 or TRBD2, each matching 5 bases. The DNA end is more similar to TRBJ2-5, so the J call may be wrong. Looked up from germline, CDR1 is LGHDT and CDR2 is YNNKEL (reference sequence). This CDR3 has 13 residues. CDR3 sequence: CASSQLGVETQYF. The CDR3 DNA reads as TGTGCCAGCAGCCAGTTGGGGGTTGAGACCCAGTACTTC.

As concerns this clonotype: Sequence at one end of the junction differs from germline and may be a read error. J is TRBJ2-3 and V is TRBV12-3 or TRBV12-4; no reliable D call. There are 12 residues in the CDR3. DNA for the CDR3: TGTGCCAGCAGGACCTCAACAGATGCGCAGTATTTT. Protein product: CASRTSTDAQYF.

This clonotype showed up just a few times. The rearrangement joins TRBV20-1 to TRBJ2-5; 9 bases map to TRBD2. V lost 3 bases to trimming and J lost 11 bases; unmatched junction nucleotides: 13. CDR3 length: 14 amino acids. The germline CDR1 and CDR2 sequences are DFQATT and SNEGSKA (reference sequence). The CDR3 here is CSASFAGGYNEQYF. The DNA of the CDR3 is TGCAGTGCTAGCTTCGCGGGGGGGTACAATGAGCAGTACTTC.

The chain joins TRBV7-2 to TRBJ2-1, with 7 bases aligning to TRBD2. The CDR3 runs 17 residues. CDR1 is SGHTA and CDR2 is FQGNSA in the germline V gene. The ends lost 7 bases at V and 10 bases at J; junction bases unmatched: 22. Here the CDR3 DNA reads TGTGCCAGCAACCGACGGGGGTTGGTGGCGGGAGCAGGGGAGCAGTTCTTC. Translation: CASNRRGLVAGAGEQFF.

The chain combines TRBV20-1 with TRBJ1-4; D unresolved. The germline V gene has CDR1 DFQATT and CDR2 SNEGSKA (reference sequence). Trimming cost V 0 bases and J 7 bases, with 18 bases left between them. The CDR3 is 16 residues long. The DNA for the CDR3 is TGCAGTGCTAGAGAAGCCCAAGGGTACGGAATTGAAAAACTGTTTTTT. Residues: CSAREAQGYGIEKLFF.

This clonotype was recorded only once. The genes are TRBV20-1 and TRBJ1-5, with 7 bases aligning to TRBD1. Trimming took 0 bases from V and 6 from J; bases not matched to a gene: 11. The CDR3 is 16 amino acids. Germline loops: CDR1 DFQATT, CDR2 SNEGSKA (reference sequence). CDR3 protein: CSARDDRQGLTQPQHF. CDR3 sequence (DNA): TGCAGTGCTAGAGATGATAGACAGGGTTTGACTCAGCCCCAGCATTTT.

The chain links TRBV7-2 to TRBJ2-7, with D maybe TRBD2 (6 bases). The J call may not be correct, given that the DNA end is closer to TRBJ2-5. The CDR3 spans 13 residues. Germline lookup yields CDR1 SGHTA and CDR2 FQGNSA. DNA of the CDR3: TGTGCCAGCTCTGGGAGGTTGAGAGAGACCCAGTACTTC. Its protein is CASSGRLRETQYF.

The chain recombines TRBV5-1 with TRBJ2-1, with D unresolved. Germline V CDR1 and CDR2: SGHRS, YFSETQ. Trimming removed 0 bases from V and 0 bases from J, with 7 bases in between. There are 15 residues in the CDR3. The CDR3, as DNA: TGCGCCAGCAGCTTGGACTTAGGCTCCTACAATGAGCAGTTCTTC. It encodes CASSLDLGSYNEQFF.

V and J are TRBV12-3 or TRBV12-4 and TRBJ2-1, with a tentative D call TRBD1 (8 bases). Trimming pared 5 bases from V and 8 bases from J, leaving 19 bases between. CDR3 length: 15 residues. CDR3 in amino acids: CASSLTGGVVDEQFF. The CDR3 nucleotides read TGTGCCAGCAGTCTTACAGGGGGGGTGGTTGATGAGCAGTTCTTC.

This clonotype appeared a few times. The CDR3 spells CSALASSGGFYNEQFF. CDR3 DNA: TGCAGTGCTCTCGCCTCCAGCGGGGGGTTCTACAATGAGCAGTTCTTC. The V gene is TRBV20-1, the J gene TRBJ2-1; 9 positions match TRBD2. The length of the CDR3 is 16 residues. The V gene end was trimmed by 5 bases and the J gene end by 3 bases; junction bases not matched to a gene: 11. Germline CDR1 and CDR2: DFQATT and SNEGSKA (reference sequence).

V gene TRBV10-3 combines with J gene TRBJ1-1; 7 bases fit TRBD1. CDR1 and CDR2 from the germline V gene are ENHRY and SYGVKD. Germline trimming cut 5 bases from V and 1 base from J; bases unmatched to any gene: 7. This CDR3 has 15 residues. CDR3 protein: CAISKTRDRNTEAFF. The CDR3 nucleotides are TGTGCCATCAGTAAAACCCGGGACAGGAACACTGAAGCTTTCTTT.

V gene TRBV29-1 combines with J gene TRBJ2-7, with D perhaps TRBD1 (6 bases). Germline V gene data show CDR1 as SQVTM and CDR2 as ANQGSEA. Trimming took off 6 bases at V and 0 bases at J, with 12 bases between the two ends. This CDR3 contains 13 residues. The CDR3 protein is CSVGHESSYEQYF. Written as DNA, the CDR3 is TGCAGCGTGGGACACGAGAGCTCCTACGAGCAGTACTTC.

This sequence joins TRBV28 and TRBJ2-1; either TRBD1 or TRBD2 may supply D (5 bases each). Germline loops: CDR1 MDHEN, CDR2 SYDVKM. The CDR3 is 11 residues long. With 8 bases removed from V and 10 bases from J, the gap between germline ends came to 12 bases. The CDR3 is CASRDLREQFF. The CDR3 DNA reads as TGTGCCAGCCGGGACCTGAGGGAGCAGTTCTTC.

The chain combines TRBV12-3 or TRBV12-4 with TRBJ2-1; TRBD2 aligns across 16 bases. The V gene end was trimmed by 3 bases and the J gene end by 7 bases; junction bases not matched to a gene: 18. This CDR3 is 21 amino acids long. The CDR3 sequence: CASSFFLGTSGGGPNVNEQFF. The CDR3 DNA reads as TGTGCCAGCAGTTTCTTCCTCGGGACTAGCGGGGGGGGCCCAAACGTGAATGAGCAGTTCTTC.

V is TRBV28 and J is TRBJ2-1; TRBD1 agrees at 8 bases. With V trimmed by 10 bases and J by 6 bases, 14 bases remained unmatched. This CDR3 has 15 amino acids. The germline CDR1 and CDR2 sequences are MDHEN and SYDVKM. CDR3 protein: CATQPGQVFGNEQFF. The CDR3 DNA follows: TGTGCCACCCAACCGGGACAGGTTTTTGGCAATGAGCAGTTCTTC. Using reference TRBV28 and TRBJ2-1 for the parts outside the CDR3, the full variable domain is DVKVTQSSRYLVKRTGEKVFLECVQDMDHENMFWYRQDPGLGLRLIYFSYDVKMKEKGDIPEGYSVSREKKERFSLILESASTNQTSMYLCATQPGQVFGNEQFFGPGTRLTVL.

The V gene is TRBV29-1, the J gene TRBJ2-5, with D tentatively TRBD1 (5 bases). TRBJ2-7 matches the DNA end more closely, so the J call is doubtful. Per germline, CDR1 SQVTM and CDR2 ANQGSEA. The CDR3 runs to 13 residues. DNA for the CDR3: TGCAGCGTTGTCCGGCAGGGAACTTACGAGCAGTACTTC. Translated: CSVVRQGTYEQYF.

The chain recombines TRBV7-9 with TRBJ2-1; D is unclear. V was shortened by 4 bases and J by 8 bases, with 6 bases between the two germline ends. From germline, CDR1 is SEHNR and CDR2 FQNEAQ (reference sequence). The CDR3 sequence is 11 residues long. CDR3 in amino acids: CASSYRDEQFF. As DNA, the CDR3 is TGTGCCAGCAGCTACCGGGATGAGCAGTTCTTC.

The CDR3 region is CASRRLSNEQFF. For the CDR3, the DNA is TGTGCCAGCAGACGCCTCAGCAATGAGCAGTTCTTC. This chain connects TRBV27 to TRBJ2-1, with D hard to call. This CDR3 comprises 12 residues. From germline, CDR1 is MNHEY and CDR2 SMNVEV (reference sequence). V was cut by 6 bases and J by 6 bases, with 9 bases left in between.

This clonotype has only a few counts. The chain links TRBV4-3 to TRBJ2-7; TRBD2 matches 10 bases. The CDR3 totals 15 residues. With V trimmed by 2 bases and J by 2 bases, 3 bases remained unmatched. CDR1 is LGHNA and CDR2 is YSLEER in the germline V gene. CDR3 sequence: CASSQSSGRAYEQYF. CDR3 sequence (DNA): TGCGCCAGCAGCCAATCCAGCGGGAGGGCCTACGAGCAGTACTTC.

The chain carries TRBV11-1 and TRBJ1-2, with D perhaps matching TRBD1 (6 bases). With 6 bases removed from V and 2 bases from J, the gap between germline ends came to 13 bases. CDR1 SGHAT and CDR2 FQDESV come from the germline V gene (reference sequence). This CDR3 is built from 14 residues. CDR3 DNA: TGTGCCAGCAGTATCGACAGGCGGAACTATGGCTACACCTTC. It codes for CASSIDRRNYGYTF. The entire variable domain, with the rest obtained from reference TRBV11-1 and TRBJ1-2, is as follows: EAEVAQSPRYKITEKSQAVAFWCDPISGHATLYWYRQILGQGPELLVQFQDESVVDDSQLPKDRFSAERLKGVDSTLKIQPAELGDSAMYLCASSIDRRNYGYTFGSGTRLTVV.

This clonotype came up once. The chain uses TRBV4-2 and TRBJ2-3, with 9 bases lining up with TRBD1. V lost 4 bases to trimming and J lost 4 bases; unmatched junction nucleotides: 3. This CDR3 region has 14 residues. Germline V gene data show CDR1 as LGHNA and CDR2 as YNFKEQ. Written as DNA, the CDR3 is TGTGCCAGCAGCCCCCGGACAGGGGCAGATACGCAGTATTTT. Translating gives CASSPRTGADTQYF.

The J gene is TRBJ2-3, the V gene TRBV20-1; 8 nucleotides match TRBD2. The CDR3 totals 15 residues. Germline assignment: CDR1 DFQATT and CDR2 SNEGSKA (reference sequence). The CDR3 reads CTIQDLSGSADTQYF. Written as DNA, the CDR3 is TGCACCATTCAAGACTTGAGCGGGAGTGCAGATACGCAGTATTTT.

The CDR3 bases are TGTGCCAGCAGCTCAAGTGACGGTGCGGAGACCCAGTACTTC. Its translation is CASSSSDGAETQYF. The J gene is TRBJ2-5, the V gene TRBV28; D is uncertain. The CDR3 length is 14 residues. Trimming took 6 bases from V and 5 from J, leaving 16 bases between them. Per germline, CDR1 MDHEN and CDR2 SYDVKM.

The chain joins TRBV20-1 to TRBJ1-4; 7 positions agree with TRBD1. V was clipped by 5 bases and J by 4 bases; unmatched bases: 7. From germline, CDR1 is DFQATT and CDR2 SNEGSKA (reference sequence). The CDR3 loop spans 14 amino acids. CDR3 amino acids: CSAPGGGGNEKLFF. CDR3 DNA: TGCAGTGCTCCAGGGGGGGGAGGTAATGAAAAACTGTTTTTT.

This chain joins TRBV29-1 and TRBJ1-1, with D possibly being TRBD1 (5 bases). Germline CDR1 and CDR2: SQVTM and ANQGSEA. Trimming left V 6 bases short and J 1 base short, with 9 bases between. This CDR3 has 12 amino acids. In DNA, the CDR3 is TGCAGCGTGCGGACAACGAACACTGAAGCTTTCTTT. This encodes CSVRTTNTEAFF.